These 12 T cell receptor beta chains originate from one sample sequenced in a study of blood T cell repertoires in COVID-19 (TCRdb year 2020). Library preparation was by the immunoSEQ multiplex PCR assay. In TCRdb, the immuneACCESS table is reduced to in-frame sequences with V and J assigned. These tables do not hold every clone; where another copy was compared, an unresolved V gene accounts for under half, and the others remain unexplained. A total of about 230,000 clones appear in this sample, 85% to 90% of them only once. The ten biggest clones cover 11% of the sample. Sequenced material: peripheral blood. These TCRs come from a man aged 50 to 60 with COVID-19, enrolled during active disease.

The chain's CDR3 is CASSPDYYNEQFF. The CDR3 DNA sequence: TGTGCCAGCAGCCCAGACTATTACAATGAGCAGTTCTTC. This rearrangement joins TRBV5-8 to TRBJ2-1; TRBD2 might be the D (5 bases). Trimming cost V 4 bases and J 4 bases, with 9 bases left between them. CDR3 length: 13 residues. Germline loops: CDR1 SGHTS, CDR2 YDEGEE.

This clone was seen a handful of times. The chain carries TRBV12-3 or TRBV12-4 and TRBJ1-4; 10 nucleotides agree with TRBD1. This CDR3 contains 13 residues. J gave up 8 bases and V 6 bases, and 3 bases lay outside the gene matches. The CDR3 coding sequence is TGTGCCAGCAGGAAGGGACAGGGGGAAAAACTGTTTTTT. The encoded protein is CASRKGQGEKLFF.

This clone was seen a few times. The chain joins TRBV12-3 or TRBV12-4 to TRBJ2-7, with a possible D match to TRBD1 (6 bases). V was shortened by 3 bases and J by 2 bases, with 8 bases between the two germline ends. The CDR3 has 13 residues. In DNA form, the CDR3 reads TGTGCCAGCAGTTTTGGGACAACCTACGAGCAGTACTTC. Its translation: CASSFGTTYEQYF.

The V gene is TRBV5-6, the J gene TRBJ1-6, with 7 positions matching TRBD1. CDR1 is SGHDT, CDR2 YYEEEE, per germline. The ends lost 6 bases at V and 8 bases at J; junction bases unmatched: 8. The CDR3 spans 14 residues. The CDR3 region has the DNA TGTGCCAGCATCTTACAGGGGTTCGATTCACCCCTCCACTTT. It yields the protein CASILQGFDSPLHF.

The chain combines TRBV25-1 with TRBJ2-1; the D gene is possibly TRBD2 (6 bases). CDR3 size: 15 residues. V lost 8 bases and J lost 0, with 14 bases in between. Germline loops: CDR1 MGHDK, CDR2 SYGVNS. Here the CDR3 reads CASSWDLSSYNEQFF. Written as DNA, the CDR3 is TGTGCCAGCTCCTGGGACTTAAGCTCCTACAATGAGCAGTTCTTC.

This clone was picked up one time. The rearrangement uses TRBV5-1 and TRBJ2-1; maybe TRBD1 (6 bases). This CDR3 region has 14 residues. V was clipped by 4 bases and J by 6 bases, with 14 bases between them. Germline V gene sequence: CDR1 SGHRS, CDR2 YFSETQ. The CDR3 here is CASSPGAGANEQFF. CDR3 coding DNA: TGCGCCAGCAGCCCCGGGGCAGGGGCCAATGAGCAGTTCTTC.

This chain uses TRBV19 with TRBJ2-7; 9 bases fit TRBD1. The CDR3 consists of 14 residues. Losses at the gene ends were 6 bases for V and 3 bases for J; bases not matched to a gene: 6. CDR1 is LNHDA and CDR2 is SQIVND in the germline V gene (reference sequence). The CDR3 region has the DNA TGTGCCAGTAGGAGACAGGGGGGGAACTACGAGCAGTACTTC. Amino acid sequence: CASRRQGGNYEQYF. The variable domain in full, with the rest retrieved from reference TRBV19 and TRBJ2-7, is DGGITQSPKYLFRKEGQNVTLSCEQNLNHDAMYWYRQDPGQGLRLIYYSQIVNDFQKGDIAEGYSVSREKKESFPLTVTSAQKNPTAFYLCASRRQGGNYEQYFGPGTRLTVT.

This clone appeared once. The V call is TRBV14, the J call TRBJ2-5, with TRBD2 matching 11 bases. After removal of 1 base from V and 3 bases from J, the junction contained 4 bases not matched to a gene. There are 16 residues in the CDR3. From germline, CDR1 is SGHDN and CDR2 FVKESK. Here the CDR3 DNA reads TGTGCCAGCAGCCAAGCGAGTAGCGGGAGGGAAGAGACCCAGTACTTC. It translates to CASSQASSGREETQYF.

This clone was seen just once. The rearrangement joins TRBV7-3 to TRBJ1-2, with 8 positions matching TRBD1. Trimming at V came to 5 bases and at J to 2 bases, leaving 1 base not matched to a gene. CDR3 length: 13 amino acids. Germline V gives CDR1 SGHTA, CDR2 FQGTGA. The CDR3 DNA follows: TGTGCCAGCAGCCGACAGGGGAACTATGGCTACACCTTC. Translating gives CASSRQGNYGYTF.

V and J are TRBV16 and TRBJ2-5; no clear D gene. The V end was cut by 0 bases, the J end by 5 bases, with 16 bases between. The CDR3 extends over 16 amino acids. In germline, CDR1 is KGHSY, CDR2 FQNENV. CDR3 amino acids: CASSQSVAKTVETQYF. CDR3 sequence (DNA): TGTGCCAGCAGCCAATCGGTTGCCAAAACTGTGGAGACCCAGTACTTC.

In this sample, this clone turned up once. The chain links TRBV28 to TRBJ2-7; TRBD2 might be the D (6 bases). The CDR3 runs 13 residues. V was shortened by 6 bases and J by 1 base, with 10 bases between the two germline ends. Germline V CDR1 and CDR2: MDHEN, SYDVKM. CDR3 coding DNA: TGTGCCAGCAGCATGGGACTTTCCTACGAGCAGTACTTC. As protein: CASSMGLSYEQYF. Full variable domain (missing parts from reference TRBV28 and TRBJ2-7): DVKVTQSSRYLVKRTGEKVFLECVQDMDHENMFWYRQDPGLGLRLIYFSYDVKMKEKGDIPEGYSVSREKKERFSLILESASTNQTSMYLCASSMGLSYEQYFGPGTRLTVT.

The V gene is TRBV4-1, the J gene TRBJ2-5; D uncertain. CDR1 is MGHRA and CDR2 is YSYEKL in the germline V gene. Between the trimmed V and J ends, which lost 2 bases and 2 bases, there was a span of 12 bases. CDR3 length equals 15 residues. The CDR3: CASSQSRWAQETQYF. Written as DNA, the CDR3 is TGCGCCAGCAGCCAAAGCCGGTGGGCGCAAGAGACCCAGTACTTC.